The source of this T cell receptor beta chain is a study of cytomegalovirus exposure and HLA in healthy donors (dated by TCRdb to the late 2010s). Regarding the study in general: In an earlier analysis of some 550 of the donors, around 300 Gb of sequence data and 90 million to 120 million unique TCR beta sequences from about 190 million T cells were reported. Approximately 300 gigabases of sequencing data and around 80 million unique TCR sequences made up an early release that covered about 640 HLA-typed donors. Of the roughly 400 genotyped donors, over 65% fell in the genetic ancestry cluster associated with self-reported Caucasian donors. The aim of the study was to test whether cataloging public T cell receptors could identify signatures of past pathogen exposure. The T cell repertoires of several hundred subjects were profiled by immunosequencing and related to cytomegalovirus serostatus. A separate validation cohort of approximately 130 different subjects was used in addition to the approximately 670-subject first cohort. The study combined high-throughput TCR immunosequencing, statistical association of individual TCRs with disease status, and machine learning to predict cytomegalovirus infection status. A later analysis re-examined previously published TCR beta repertoires from several hundred donors and added high-resolution HLA genotyping to investigate patterns of TCR occurrence. The later analysis used no new phenotypic data to find candidate immune exposures, relying instead on TCR beta sequences and their occurrence across donors. An earlier analysis of 500 to 650 of the donors applied high-throughput TCR beta sequencing to assess whether each TCR beta V gene segment acted as functional or pseudogenic. Donor age, sex, ethnicity and CMV serostatus were compiled alongside the repertoire data. In a later genetic analysis, genome-wide SNP genotypes for about three fifths of the roughly 670 donors were used, and that subset was treated as a discovery cohort. All discovery cohort repertoires had been generated using a single sequencing platform. Both class I and class II loci were covered by HLA typing, at four-digit resolution. The number of typed donors differed by locus: roughly 620-640 for A, B, C, DRB1 and DQB1; approximately 540 for DQA1; approximately 600 for DPA1; and some 450 for DPB1. Roughly five DR-DQ haplotypes were handled as single units for association and clustering because linkage in the cohort was strong. Among some 410 genotyped donors of the cohort, an average of about 240,000 unique TCR beta nucleotide sequences were sequenced per donor, roughly 18% of them non-productive.

The CDR3 has 15 amino acids, counting the end cysteine and phenylalanine. The DNA shown is the 45-base CDR3, in frame from base 1. Reading the germline V gene (reference sequence) gives CDR1 SGHNT and CDR2 YYREEE. Relative to germline, V is 7 bases shorter and J is 4 bases shorter, with 15 bases between their ends. Results the study describes overall, beyond this receptor: In vitro tests confirmed that a few of the cytomegalovirus-associated TCR beta chains recognize cytomegalovirus antigens. In a later analysis, HLA-associated TCR beta chains showed more clonal expansion and lower generation probabilities than non-associated chains that were equally common. The classifier was reported to diagnose cytomegalovirus status with high specificity and sensitivity in both the original and validation cohorts. Because HLA typing was missing for some donors at each locus, association tests included only the typed subset. In a later genetic analysis, a missense DCLRE1C variant was associated with V-gene and J-gene trimming of TCR beta chains, and the association was replicated in an independent cohort. The cohort was sequenced for TCR beta chains only, and without alpha or paired-chain data the features that could be detected were limited. A further reported finding was that TCR beta sequences accurately predicted the HLA-A and HLA-B alleles for most subjects in the first cohort. Correlated functional status among segregating V segments might be attributable to linkage disequilibrium, but an unknown experimental factor could not be ruled out. It was suggested by the authors that the approach could potentially be generalized to other disease states and immunological phenotypes. A cluster of highly shared sequence variants was judged likely to be a technical artifact of the sequencing pipeline. A later analysis found that most CMV-associated TCR beta chains appeared HLA-restricted, with HLA associations seemingly driven largely by CMV exposure. Because counts were too low, seventeen rarely observed V segments, including chromosome 9 orphons, were left out of the earlier analysis of approximately 500 of the donors. In a later analysis, TCR association rates were found to vary across HLA loci, with the most associated TCRs seen for DRB1 alleles and the fewest for HLA-C alleles. Across donors, most TCR sequences were observed very rarely, whereas some public TCRs were present in many individuals. Roughly uniform sequencing depth across donors was assumed in presence/absence analyses, although this assumption may not hold. Broadly in line with IMGT annotations, most TCR beta V segments showed up in productive rearrangements about 90% or about 30% of the time in an earlier analysis of some 590 of the donors. Immune exposure information for the cohort was limited to CMV serostatus. Some IMGT-functional V segments, including TRBV6-2 and TRBV6-3, could not be distinguished by the 87-base-pair reads and were therefore excluded. At a false discovery rate of 0.05, a later analysis linked under 20,000 TCR beta sequences to specific HLA alleles. The study gave a list of about 160 TCR beta chains associated with cytomegalovirus. When HLA alleles, especially DR and DQ, strongly co-occurred, TCR associations were difficult to assign to individual alleles. According to a later genetic analysis, donors in an Asian-associated ancestry cluster had fewer N-insertions in productive TCRs than the approximately 650-donor mean. According to a later analysis, parvovirus B19, influenza, CMV and Epstein-Barr virus appeared linked to several top co-occurrence clusters.

A remark on this clone: The antigen it binds to is not known. One base away there is no much larger clone; base qualities are not given.

The cohort was made up of roughly 670 healthy bone marrow donors. All cohort members were sampled while nominally healthy, although unrecorded immune exposures were likely present. The donor was CMV seronegative and was included in the group of a few hundred seronegative cohort members. Each donor provided a peripheral blood sample, and peripheral blood mononuclear cells were used for TCR beta sequencing. The Qiagen DNeasy Blood Extraction Kit was used to extract genomic DNA from the blood cell samples. The library was made by the immunoSEQ multiplex PCR assay. For the multiplex PCR, a mixture combining 60 forward primers for TCR Vbeta segments and 13 reverse primers for TCR Jbeta segments was used. The CDR3 region of rearranged TCR beta genes was amplified from genomic DNA with a multiplex PCR assay. The Illumina HiSeq System was used to sequence the amplified TCR beta libraries as 87-base-pair reads. From the authors' description of their analysis: In a later analysis, some 80 million unique TCR beta chains were counted across the approximately 640 repertoires, and approximately 9.9 million of these chains were shared by at least two donors. Raw reads were error-corrected and collapsed into unique sequences with a nearest-neighbor algorithm that merged closely related sequences to remove PCR and sequencing errors. V, D and J gene segments were assigned by aligning CDR3 sequences to IMGT reference sequences. For a sequence to be retained, a match of at least six nucleotides was required to both a V gene segment and a J gene segment. A rearrangement was called productive if the CDR3 had no stop codons and remained in frame with V and J, and every other rearrangement was called non-productive. CDR3 was defined by IMGT convention, running from the second conserved V-encoded cysteine to the conserved J-encoded phenylalanine. In an earlier analysis of 550 to 650 of the donors, sequences lacking an unambiguous match to a single V gene segment were excluded. An earlier analysis of some 500 of the donors classified V segments as functional when productive rearrangements were above 56.7% and as segregating when the standard deviation between donors was above 5%. A statistical classification framework was developed to diagnose cytomegalovirus status using the catalog of TCR beta chain sequences. In a later analysis, TCR nucleotide sequences were compared against IMGT/GENE-DB human TR gene sequences so that V and J genes could be assigned. The TCRdist pipeline was used in a later analysis to assign CDR3 sequences and most-parsimonious VDJ recombination scenarios. In a later analysis, every TCR beta chain was defined by the combination of its CDR3 amino acid sequence and its V-gene family, and reads without a unique V-gene family were dropped. To address suspected cross-contamination and a sequencing artifact, a later analysis removed 550 to 750 highly shared, low-generation-probability nucleotide sequences. In a later analysis, a clonal expansion index for each public chain was calculated from normalized within-repertoire ranks of inferred template counts. Generation probabilities in a later analysis came from a VDJ recombination model fitted to out-of-frame rearrangements, and those results were checked against IGoR. In a later analysis, hypergeometric tests were used to score TCR-TCR, TCR-HLA and TCR-CMV co-occurrence, with a repertoire-size bias correction applied to TCR pairs. False discovery rates were estimated in a later analysis by permuting HLA or CMV assignments 20 times. In a later analysis, co-occurring TCRs were grouped using DBSCAN, with TCRdist sequence similarity added in when clustering inside HLA-allele-positive subsets. Repertoires with fewer than 30,000 or more than 120,000 public chains, plus five repertoires with anomalous nucleotide sharing, were excluded from co-occurrence clustering. TCRdb took over this immuneACCESS table, retaining in-frame rearrangements with V and J assigned. Such tables are incomplete; in checked studies, under half of the missing clones stem from an unresolved V gene, and the remainder is unexplained. The V and J calls and clone size are taken from that table; D and trimming were inferred from the DNA. The sample table lists 150,000 to 200,000 clones, 70% to 80% of them with a count of one. Jointly, the top ten make up less than 2.5% of the sample.

The source material was PBMCs. The chain is encoded by TRBV5-4 joined to TRBJ1-6; TRBD1 is a possible D gene, resting on 6 matching bases. The origin of this receptor is a woman in her 50s in good health and CMV-seronegative. Here is the DNA: TGTGCCAGCGGCAGGGGCGCACAATATAATTCACCCCTCCACTTT. Its product reads: CASGRGAQYNSPLHF.